The next 32 T cell receptor beta chains were all read from a single sample in a study of CD8+CD57+ T cells in acquired aplastic anemia. Flow cytometry had shown expanded CD8+CD57+ cells in the patients chosen for sequencing. Profiles of TCR beta VDJ and CDR3 were generated from a genomic DNA template. TCRdb redid the calling of the reads with MiXCR, one entry per CDR3 protein. This table has approximately 120,000 distinct CDR3 sequences, over 30% appearing once. Specimen: sorted CD4+, CD8+, or CD8+CD57+ T cells (not recorded which) from PBMCs. These receptors all come from a human donor with aplastic anemia.

Regarding this clonotype: Possible read error: a much larger clone is one base away. The chain recombines TRBV9 with TRBJ1-1, with 11 bases fitting TRBD1. Germline V gene sequence: CDR1 SGDLS, CDR2 YYNGEE. The CDR3 totals 15 residues. The CDR3 nucleotides read TGTGCCCGCAGCGCCACGGGACAGGGGGGAACTGAAGCTTTCTTT. It specifies CARSATGQGGTEAFF.

CDR3 DNA sequence: TGTGCCTGGAGCCATCCCGGGACCGGACTAGAAAAACTGTTTTTT. Translating gives CAWSHPGTGLEKLFF. The chain joins TRBV30 to TRBJ1-4, with a tentative D call TRBD1 (5 bases). The CDR3 consists of 15 residues. Germline V CDR1 and CDR2: GTSNPN, SVGIG (reference sequence). V gave up 3 bases and J gave up 8 bases, with 19 bases separating them.

The chain combines TRBV6-1 with TRBJ1-3; D gene ambiguous. The CDR3 has 14 amino acids. Germline assignment: CDR1 MNHNS and CDR2 SASEGT. Trimming left V 4 bases short and J 2 bases short, with 9 bases between. This chain's CDR3 is CASSVVGTGNTIYF. The CDR3 DNA reads TGTGCCAGCAGTGTTGTAGGAACTGGAAACACCATATATTTT.

This clonotype was observed at least ten times. J is TRBJ1-5 and V is TRBV6-1; D not certain. Trimming pared 6 bases from V and 4 bases from J, leaving 7 bases between. The CDR3 consists of 12 residues. Looked up from germline, CDR1 is MNHNS and CDR2 is SASEGT. The CDR3 here is CASRTVNQPQHF. The CDR3 DNA follows: TGTGCCAGCAGGACGGTAAATCAGCCCCAGCATTTT.

This clonotype was detected a few times. V and J are TRBV18 and TRBJ1-2; maybe TRBD1 (6 bases). The ends were cut back, 2 bases at V and 12 bases at J, with 16 bases in the middle. Germline V gene data show CDR1 as KGHSH and CDR2 as LQKENI. The length of the CDR3 is 13 residues. In DNA, the CDR3 is TGTGCCAGCTCACCATCTTCCCAGGGGTTCAACACCTTC. It is translated as CASSPSSQGFNTF.

This clonotype was picked up many times. The V gene is TRBV9, the J gene TRBJ2-1, with a possible D match to TRBD2 (6 bases). The V gene lost 0 bases and the J gene lost 10 bases, with 8 bases spanning the gap. The CDR3 has 12 residues. Germline V lookup: CDR1 SGDLS, CDR2 YYNGEE. CDR3 in amino acids: CASSVVRGEQFF. The CDR3 bases are TGTGCCAGCAGCGTAGTCCGGGGGGAGCAGTTCTTC.

This clonotype was detected many times. The chain joins TRBV6-1 to TRBJ1-2, with D possibly matching TRBD1 (6 bases). CDR1 is MNHNS, CDR2 SASEGT, per germline. The germline V and J ends were trimmed by 6 bases and 5 bases, with 16 bases remaining between them. This CDR3 is built from 14 residues. The CDR3 sequence: CASRSGQRVYGYTF. The CDR3 region has the DNA TGTGCCAGCAGGTCTGGACAGCGGGTGTATGGCTACACCTTC.

Only a few counts were recorded for this clonotype. The chain combines TRBV25-1 with TRBJ2-1, with D possibly being TRBD1 or TRBD2 (5 bases each). With 3 bases removed from V and 5 bases from J, the gap between germline ends came to 14 bases. This CDR3 is built from 15 residues. The germline V gene has CDR1 MGHDK and CDR2 SYGVNS. The CDR3 DNA sequence: TGTGCCAGCAGTGAGGTGGGGACGGACCACAATGAGCAGTTCTTC. Its translation: CASSEVGTDHNEQFF.

For this clonotype: This clone may be a read error of a much larger clone one base away. The chain links TRBV20-1 to TRBJ2-5; 13 bases are a match to TRBD2. V gave up 2 bases and J gave up 9 bases; unmatched junction bases: 12. Germline V gives CDR1 DFQATT, CDR2 SNEGSKA (reference sequence). The CDR3 covers 16 residues. The chain's CDR3 is CSARPLSGTSGEAQYF. Here the CDR3 DNA reads TGCAGTGCTAGACCTCTTTCCGGGACTAGCGGGGAGGCCCAGTACTTC.

The chain links TRBV18 to TRBJ2-3; D is unclear. Germline CDR1 and CDR2: KGHSH and LQKENI. V shed 0 bases and J shed 4 bases, with 11 bases lying between them. The CDR3 extends over 15 amino acids. In nucleotides, the CDR3 is TGTGCCAGCTCACCACCTGGGTCAGCATCAGATACGCAGTATTTT. This gives the protein CASSPPGSASDTQYF.

As concerns this clonotype: This may stem from a read error, because a much larger clone lies one nucleotide away. The rearrangement uses TRBV5-1 and TRBJ2-5, with D unclear. V lost 3 bases and J lost 7, with 16 bases in between. This CDR3 has 14 amino acids. From germline, CDR1 is SGHRS and CDR2 YFSETQ. The CDR3 nucleotides are TGCGCCAGCAGCTCTAAGAACAGTTATGGGACCCAGTACTTC. This sequence encodes CASSSKNSYGTQYF.

This clonotype appeared many times. This chain links TRBV6-1 with TRBJ2-5, with a tentative D call TRBD2 (7 bases). V was cut by 5 bases and J by 7 bases, with 17 bases left in between. Germline values: CDR1 MNHNS, CDR2 SASEGT. The CDR3 has 14 residues. The CDR3 sequence is CASSTGGPGGTQYF. CDR3 DNA sequence: TGTGCCAGCAGTACCGGGGGGCCGGGTGGGACCCAGTACTTC.

A word on this clonotype: A much bigger clone sits one base away, suggesting this may be a read error. The gene calls are TRBV5-1 and TRBJ2-5; TRBD1 agrees at 9 bases. Germline-derived CDR1 and CDR2 are SGHRS and YFSETQ. This CDR3 has 16 residues. V gave up 6 bases and J gave up 0 bases; unmatched junction bases: 9. CDR3 sequence reads: CASNSRDRVYQETQYF. DNA of the CDR3: TGCGCCAGCAACTCGCGGGACAGGGTGTACCAAGAGACCCAGTACTTC.

This chain connects TRBV10-3 to TRBJ1-2; TRBD1 is a possible D gene (5 bases). V was clipped by 2 bases and J by 4 bases, with 20 bases between them. This CDR3 contains 17 residues. Germline V CDR1 and CDR2: ENHRY, SYGVKD. DNA for the CDR3: TGTGCCATCAGTGAGGGAATTGGGGGAGGAAAGACCTATGGCTACACCTTC. Its protein product is CAISEGIGGGKTYGYTF.

A word on this clonotype: At one boundary the junction diverges from the germline segment, which might be a read error. The chain recombines TRBV12-3 or TRBV12-4 with TRBJ2-1, with D unresolved. This CDR3 spans 16 amino acids. The CDR3 region has the DNA TGTGCCAACAGTTTAATGGCGAGCGTCTCCTACAATGAGCAGTTCTTC. It is translated as CANSLMASVSYNEQFF.

The V gene is TRBV27, the J gene TRBJ2-1; TRBD2 matches 7 bases. Germline assignment: CDR1 MNHEY and CDR2 SMNVEV (reference sequence). The CDR3 is 17 residues long. The V and J ends lost 3 bases and 8 bases, in that order; junction bases with no gene match: 16. CDR3 residues: CASSFDTGTKLADEQFF. CDR3 bases: TGTGCCAGCAGTTTCGATACCGGGACTAAGCTGGCAGATGAGCAGTTCTTC.

The gene calls are TRBV12-3 or TRBV12-4 and TRBJ2-3, with D possibly being TRBD1 (5 bases). Trimming shortened V by 3 bases and J by 5 bases, and 15 bases separated the two germline ends. This CDR3 comprises 15 residues. The CDR3 sequence: CASSFWQGKIDTQYF. Written as DNA, the CDR3 is TGTGCCAGCAGTTTTTGGCAGGGCAAAATAGATACGCAGTATTTT.

The genes are TRBV5-4 and TRBJ1-2, with TRBD1 matching over 7 bases. Per germline, CDR1 SGHNT and CDR2 YYREEE (reference sequence). Unmatched junction bases numbered 8, after V lost 4 bases and J lost 8 bases. The CDR3 contains 13 residues. The CDR3 DNA reads TGTGCCAGCAGCAGGACAGGTCCAGTAGGCTACACCTTC. It yields the protein CASSRTGPVGYTF.

This clonotype has just one count. The junction shows a germline mismatch at one end, possibly a read error. The chain employs TRBV12-3 or TRBV12-4 and TRBJ2-7; D possibly uses TRBD1 or TRBD2 (6 bases each). This CDR3 is built from 14 residues. CDR3 residues: CASRLGGGSYGQYF. The CDR3, as DNA: TGTGCCAGCAGATTAGGAGGGGGATCTTACGGGCAGTACTTC.

This clonotype appeared once. The germline gene is not matched at one end of the junction; a read error may be the cause. The chain carries TRBV29-1 and TRBJ1-1; the match to TRBD1 covers 10 bases. CDR1 and CDR2 (germline): SQVTM, ANQGSEA. This CDR3 contains 12 residues. CDR3 DNA sequence: TGCAGCGTGGGACAGGGGAAGGCTGAAACTTTCTTT. This sequence encodes CSVGQGKAETFF.

This clonotype was observed at least ten times. The CDR3 sequence: CASAGLGTDTQYF. CDR3 nucleotide sequence: TGTGCCAGCGCGGGGTTAGGTACAGATACGCAGTATTTT. V is TRBV7-2 and J is TRBJ2-3, with a possible D match to TRBD2 (6 bases). With 8 bases removed from V and 3 bases from J, the gap between germline ends came to 12 bases. Germline assignment: CDR1 SGHTA and CDR2 FQGNSA. This CDR3 comprises 13 residues.

The chain joins TRBV25-1 to TRBJ1-5; D call uncertain. Trimming removed 3 bases from V and 2 bases from J, with 11 bases in between. Germline V gene sequence: CDR1 MGHDK, CDR2 SYGVNS. CDR3 length equals 15 residues. The CDR3 sequence: CASSDGGPGNQPQHF. The CDR3 DNA follows: TGTGCCAGCAGTGACGGTGGGCCGGGCAATCAGCCCCAGCATTTT.

Details on this clonotype: A much larger clone sits a single nucleotide away, making a read error possible. The gene calls are TRBV20-1 and TRBJ2-5, with TRBD2 as a possible D gene (5 bases). There are 14 residues in the CDR3. In germline, CDR1 is DFQATT, CDR2 SNEGSKA (reference sequence). The CDR3 sequence is CSASPPGLQEAQYF. In nucleotides, the CDR3 is TGCAGTGCTAGCCCCCCCGGACTCCAAGAGGCCCAGTACTTC.

V usage is TRBV20-1 and J usage is TRBJ2-1; D unresolved. The CDR3 loop spans 15 amino acids. V was cut by 5 bases and J by 0 bases, with 14 bases left in between. Germline values: CDR1 DFQATT, CDR2 SNEGSKA (reference sequence). The DNA for the CDR3 is TGCAGTGCTGCCCGGCTACCGAGCTCCTACAATGAGCAGTTCTTC. It yields the protein CSAARLPSSYNEQFF.

V is TRBV25-1 and J is TRBJ1-1; D is uncertain. CDR3 length: 13 residues. V lost 7 bases, J lost 1 base, and 10 bases lay in between. Germline V gives CDR1 MGHDK, CDR2 SYGVNS. CDR3: CASTSIGNTEAFF. CDR3 DNA: TGTGCCAGCACCTCTATTGGGAACACTGAAGCTTTCTTT. The full variable domain, with the rest looked up from reference TRBV25-1 and TRBJ1-1, is EADIYQTPRYLVIGTGKKITLECSQTMGHDKMYWYQQDPGMELHLIHYSYGVNSTEKGDLSSESTVSRIRTEHFPLTLESARPSHTSQYLCASTSIGNTEAFFGQGTRLTVV.

This clonotype was counted ten times or more. The chain recombines TRBV20-1 with TRBJ1-1; D ambiguous. This CDR3 comprises 13 residues. Trimming pared 6 bases from V and 0 bases from J, leaving 11 bases between. Germline loops: CDR1 DFQATT, CDR2 SNEGSKA (reference sequence). The DNA for the CDR3 is TGCAGTGCGCCGTTAATGCTGAACACTGAAGCTTTCTTT. Its protein product is CSAPLMLNTEAFF.

This clonotype was picked up many times. V and J are TRBV10-3 and TRBJ2-2, with 7 bases aligning to TRBD1. Per the germline V gene, CDR1 is ENHRY and CDR2 is SYGVKD. V dropped 6 bases and J dropped 1; count of bases not matched to a gene: 5. The CDR3 extends over 15 amino acids. The CDR3 spells CAIRGDRENTGELFF. CDR3 nucleotide sequence: TGTGCCATCAGGGGAGACAGGGAGAACACCGGGGAGCTGTTTTTT.

At least ten counts were recorded for this clonotype. The genes are TRBV11-1 and TRBJ2-2, with 9 bases fitting TRBD2. The J segment lost 7 bases and the V segment lost 6 bases, leaving 12 bases of the junction unmatched. This CDR3 is built from 16 residues. Germline CDR1 SGHAT, CDR2 FQDESV (reference sequence). The CDR3 region has the DNA TGTGCCAGCAGTTTTTTTCCGACTAGCGGAAACGGGGAGCTGTTTTTT. Amino acids: CASSFFPTSGNGELFF.

Worth noting for this clonotype: One end of the junction is discordant with germline, which a read error may explain. J is TRBJ2-1 and V is TRBV5-4; 9 bases line up with TRBD2. Per the germline V gene, CDR1 is SGHNT and CDR2 is YYREEE (reference sequence). The CDR3 has 14 residues. CDR3 nucleotide sequence: TGTGCCGGCAGCTTGAGGCTAGCGGGGTCCGAGCAGTTCTTC. It yields the protein CAGSLRLAGSEQFF.

Notes on this clonotype: This may be a read error: a much more frequent sequence differs by one nucleotide. The chain links TRBV6-1 to TRBJ2-7, with 8 bases that match TRBD1. CDR1 is MNHNS and CDR2 is SASEGT in the germline V gene. The CDR3 extends over 14 amino acids. The V and J ends lost 4 bases and 2 bases, in that order; junction bases with no gene match: 4. The DNA of the CDR3 is TGTGCCAGCAGTGGGGGACAGGCCCCCTACGAGCAGTACTTC. It translates to CASSGGQAPYEQYF.

Remarks on this clonotype: Given a much more abundant clone one base away, this may be a read error. The V gene is TRBV19, the J gene TRBJ2-3; D ambiguous. Germline CDR1 LNHDA, CDR2 SQIVND (reference sequence). V lost 2 bases and J 4 bases, leaving 10 bases between the germline ends. The CDR3 is made up of 14 amino acids. The CDR3 sequence: CASSICPYPDTQYF. CDR3 bases: TGTGCCAGTAGTATATGTCCGTATCCAGATACGCAGTATTTT.

The chain employs TRBV19 and TRBJ1-1, with 8 bases aligning to TRBD1. CDR3 length: 16 residues. After removal of 6 bases from V and 5 bases from J, the junction contained 14 bases not matched to a gene. Germline V lookup: CDR1 LNHDA, CDR2 SQIVND (reference sequence). The CDR3 loop reads CASRKWTGQRRTEAFF. In DNA form, the CDR3 reads TGTGCCAGTAGAAAATGGACAGGGCAGAGGAGAACTGAAGCTTTCTTT.